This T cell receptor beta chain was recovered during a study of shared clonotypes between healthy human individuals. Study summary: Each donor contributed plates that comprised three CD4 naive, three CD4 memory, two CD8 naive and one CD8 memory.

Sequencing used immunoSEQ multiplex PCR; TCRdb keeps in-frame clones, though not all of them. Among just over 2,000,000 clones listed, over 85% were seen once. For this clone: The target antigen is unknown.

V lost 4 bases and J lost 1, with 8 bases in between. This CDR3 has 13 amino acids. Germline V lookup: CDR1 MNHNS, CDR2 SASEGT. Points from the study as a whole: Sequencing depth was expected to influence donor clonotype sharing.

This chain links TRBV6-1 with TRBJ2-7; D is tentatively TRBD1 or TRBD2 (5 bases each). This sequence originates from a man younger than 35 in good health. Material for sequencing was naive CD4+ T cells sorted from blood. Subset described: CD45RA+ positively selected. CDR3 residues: CASSVGRSYEQYF. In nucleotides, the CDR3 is TGTGCCAGCAGTGTGGGACGGTCCTACGAGCAGTACTTC.